The 15 T cell receptor beta chains presented below share a single source sample, sequenced in a study of cytomegalovirus exposure and HLA in healthy donors (dated by TCRdb to about 2017). Library prep was done by the immunoSEQ multiplex PCR assay. The multiplex PCR relied on a mix of 60 forward primers for TCR Vbeta segments and 13 reverse primers for TCR Jbeta segments. TCRdb carries this immuneACCESS record with in-frame sequences only. Its versions omit some clonotypes, under half of them owing to an unresolved V gene in the studies checked, with the rest unexplained. This sample's table contains 150,000 or so clones. The top ten constitute roughly 1.7% of the sample. Sequencing used PBMCs. These TCRs come from a man aged 18 to 35 in good health and CMV-seronegative.

The rearrangement uses TRBV14 and TRBJ1-1, with 9 bases identical to TRBD1. The CDR3 has 15 amino acids. J lost 4 bases, V lost 5 bases, and 8 bases had no gene match. CDR1 SGHDN and CDR2 FVKESK come from the germline V gene. The CDR3 sequence is CASSAQGAVGTEAFF. The CDR3 coding sequence is TGTGCCAGCAGCGCACAGGGGGCGGTTGGCACTGAAGCTTTCTTT.

This rearrangement joins TRBV28 to TRBJ1-5; the D is unclear. CDR3 length: 14 amino acids. The ends were cut back, 5 bases at V and 7 bases at J, with 15 bases in the middle. Germline CDR1 and CDR2: MDHEN and SYDVKM. The CDR3 reads CASSPGGSGQPQHF. As DNA, the CDR3 is TGTGCCAGCAGTCCGGGCGGGTCTGGCCAGCCCCAGCATTTT.

J is TRBJ1-5 and V is TRBV11-3; D may be TRBD1 (5 bases). V lost 1 base and J lost 6, with 16 bases in between. Per the germline V gene, CDR1 is SGHNT and CDR2 is YENEEA. This CDR3 spans 16 amino acids. In nucleotides, the CDR3 is TGTGCCAGCAGCTTAGGTCAGGGAAGGTCGGGTCAGCCCCAGCATTTT. Translation gives CASSLGQGRSGQPQHF.

The CDR3 bases are TGTGCCAGCGTGGCGGGGCAGGGCTATGGCTACACCTTC. Protein product: CASVAGQGYGYTF. The gene calls are TRBV2 and TRBJ1-2, with D perhaps TRBD1 (5 bases). Trimming cost V 8 bases and J 4 bases, with 14 bases left between them. This CDR3 is built from 13 residues. In germline, CDR1 is SNHLY, CDR2 FYNNEI.

The J gene is TRBJ2-2, the V gene TRBV5-1; TRBD1 is a possible D gene (6 bases). The CDR3 is made up of 16 amino acids. Germline values: CDR1 SGHRS, CDR2 YFSETQ. Trimming removed 1 base from V and 1 base from J, with 11 bases in between. The CDR3 sequence: CASSLTRGWNTGELFF. In nucleotides, the CDR3 is TGCGCCAGCAGCTTGACCAGGGGATGGAACACCGGGGAGCTGTTTTTT.

The V call is TRBV27, the J call TRBJ1-5; D is uncertain. Per germline, CDR1 MNHEY and CDR2 SMNVEV (reference sequence). Trimming cost V 0 bases and J 0 bases, with 12 bases left between them. The CDR3 loop spans 17 amino acids. In DNA form, the CDR3 reads TGTGCCAGCAGTTTATCATTACAGAAGTTTAGCAATCAGCCCCAGCATTTT. It encodes CASSLSLQKFSNQPQHF.

The chain recombines TRBV7-9 with TRBJ2-7; 8 bases fit TRBD2. The CDR3 is 15 residues long. J gave up 0 bases and V 7 bases, and 8 bases lay outside the gene matches. Looked up from germline, CDR1 is SEHNR and CDR2 is FQNEAQ (reference sequence). The CDR3 loop is CASTPSGGGSYEQYF. Written as DNA, the CDR3 is TGTGCCAGCACCCCCAGCGGGGGCGGCTCCTACGAGCAGTACTTC.

The chain employs TRBV19 and TRBJ2-5; no clear D. CDR1 and CDR2 (germline): LNHDA, SQIVND (reference sequence). The CDR3 runs 15 residues. With 3 bases removed from V and 5 bases from J, the gap between germline ends came to 16 bases. The CDR3 protein is CASSMSNGFTETQYF. The CDR3 region has the DNA TGTGCCAGTAGTATGTCGAACGGGTTTACGGAGACCCAGTACTTC.

The J gene is TRBJ1-6, the V gene TRBV29-1; 8 bases are a match to TRBD1. CDR1 is SQVTM and CDR2 is ANQGSEA in the germline V gene. The CDR3 runs 14 residues. The J segment lost 7 bases and the V segment lost 4 bases, leaving 6 bases of the junction unmatched. CDR3 region: CSVATGAGNSPLHF. As DNA, the CDR3 is TGCAGCGTTGCGACAGGGGCGGGGAATTCACCCCTCCACTTT. The whole variable domain, remainder taken from reference TRBV29-1 and TRBJ1-6, is SAVISQKPSRDICQRGTSLTIQCQVDSQVTMMFWYRQQPGQSLTLIATANQGSEATYESGFVIDKFPISRPNLTFSTLTVSNMSPEDSSIYLCSVATGAGNSPLHFGNGTRLTVT.

V usage is TRBV4-1 and J usage is TRBJ2-7; a weak D match, TRBD2 (5 bases). The CDR3 loop spans 15 amino acids. Germline CDR1 is MGHRA and CDR2 is YSYEKL. Trimming took off 1 base at V and 6 bases at J, with 16 bases between the two ends. CDR3 DNA sequence: TGCGCCAGCAGCCAAGCCCCGACCGGGAAAGGCGAGCAGTACTTC. Residues: CASSQAPTGKGEQYF.

This chain joins TRBV7-2 and TRBJ2-3; D is possibly TRBD1 (5 bases). Germline-derived CDR1 and CDR2 are SGHTA and FQGNSA. The CDR3 extends over 13 amino acids. V lost 5 bases and J lost 2, with 8 bases in between. The CDR3 is CASSLRDTDTQYF. The CDR3 bases are TGTGCCAGCAGCCTCAGGGACACAGATACGCAGTATTTT.

The rearrangement joins TRBV5-1 to TRBJ2-7, with 8 bases lining up with TRBD1. Germline CDR1 and CDR2: SGHRS and YFSETQ. This CDR3 is 14 amino acids long. The J segment lost 0 bases and the V segment lost 5 bases, leaving 4 bases of the junction unmatched. DNA for the CDR3: TGCGCCAGCAGACCCGGACAGGGCTCCTACGAGCAGTACTTC. This gives the protein CASRPGQGSYEQYF.

The J gene is TRBJ2-5, the V gene TRBV6-5, with TRBD2 identical over 11 bases. The V gene's germline CDR1 is MNHEY and CDR2 SVGAGI. The J segment lost 7 bases and the V segment lost 5 bases, leaving 9 bases of the junction unmatched. CDR3 length equals 15 residues. The CDR3 DNA reads as TGTGCCAGCAGTCGTAGCGGGAGGGCCGTAGGGACCCAGTACTTC. Protein: CASSRSGRAVGTQYF.

V gene TRBV27 combines with J gene TRBJ1-1; 10 positions agree with TRBD1. This CDR3 spans 15 amino acids. The ends lost 5 bases at V and 6 bases at J; junction bases unmatched: 9. Germline values: CDR1 MNHEY, CDR2 SMNVEV (reference sequence). The CDR3 reads CASSRQGAAGAEAFF. In DNA form, the CDR3 reads TGTGCCAGCAGTCGACAGGGGGCGGCGGGCGCTGAAGCTTTCTTT.

V is TRBV7-8 and J is TRBJ1-1; unclear D gene. The CDR3 has 15 amino acids. Trimming pared 3 bases from V and 0 bases from J, leaving 11 bases between. Per germline, CDR1 SGHVS and CDR2 FQNEAQ. The CDR3 region is CASSFKREVNTEAFF. CDR3 nucleotide sequence: TGTGCCAGCAGCTTCAAGCGGGAAGTGAACACTGAAGCTTTCTTT.